This T cell receptor (beta chain) was captured by sequencing in a study of beta chain features in type 1 diabetes. Study background: On cell yields, gender and age, patients and healthy donors were similar. Notes on the study in general: Patients' naive, central memory and Treg TCRB repertoires seemed closer to one another than those of healthy donors. Researchers report that Type 1 diabetes patients had moderately but significantly shorter TCRB CDR3s across all four CD4+ subsets. There was a possibility that cDNA sequencing over-represented cells with high TCR expression.

Germline V CDR1 and CDR2: SEHNR, FQNEAQ (reference sequence). Trimming removed 5 bases from V and 6 bases from J; junction bases left unmatched: 12. This CDR3 has 15 residues. A single heparinised blood sample, averaging approximately 0.12 L, was obtained per donor. Expressed TCRB transcripts were sequenced because the isolated RNA had all been reverse transcribed beforehand. The data were produced by immunoSEQ multiplex PCR, yet TCRdb's version contains in-frame clones alone and is incomplete. This sample yields hundreds of thousands of clones, of which about 14% are seen a single time; 0.035% to 0.04% belongs to the top ten. This clone has only a few counts. The target antigen is unknown.

The source of this sequence is a man aged 18 to 29 with type 1 diabetes. This chain connects TRBV7-9 to TRBJ1-2, with 7 nucleotides matching TRBD1. The sequenced sample was naive CD4+ T cells from blood. In nucleotides, the CDR3 is TGTGCCAGCAGCCTGACAGGGCCCGCGAACGATGGCTACACCTTC. It yields the protein CASSLTGPANDGYTF.